The rows below give T cell receptor beta chains drawn from one sample of a study of circulating and synovial CD4+ cells in juvenile arthritis. Data came from immunoSEQ multiplex PCR; TCRdb stores just in-frame clones and leaves some out. The table has around 13,000 clones, around 80% seen once; the top ten hold around 3.6%. The source material was CD4+ T cells from synovial fluid. These receptors originate from a human patient with juvenile idiopathic arthritis. Some clones in this sample may be carry-over from other donors' samples. Each CDR3 is given with its conserved first and last residue. The D gene is left open where the match is weak. Expanded clones get a size class; other rows say once, few or many, or leave the size out.

TRBV7-9	few	TRBJ1-5	TRBD1	TGTGCCAGCAGCTTAGCGGGGACAGGGACCAATCAGCCCCAGCATTTT	CASSLAGTGTNQPQHF
TRBV5-6	once	TRBJ1-2	-	TGTGCCAGCAGCCTGAAGAATGTGAGGGGCTACACCTTC	CASSLKNVRGYTF
TRBV6-1	-	TRBJ1-5	TRBD1	TGTGCCAGCCGCCCCCCCGGGACAGGAAATCAGCCCCAGCATTTT	CASRPPGTGNQPQHF
TRBV9	-	TRBJ1-1	-	TGTGCCAGCAGCGTAGAGAGAACAGCTGAAGCTTTCTTT	CASSVERTAEAFF
TRBV9	few	TRBJ2-5	-	TGTGCCAGCAGCGTAGTGGCAGGTTCGCAAGAGACCCAGTACTTC	CASSVVAGSQETQYF
TRBV28	-	TRBJ1-5	-	TGTGCCAGCAGACGGACAGTCAATCAGCCCCAGCATTTT	CASRRTVNQPQHF
TRBV6-1	-	TRBJ2-5	TRBD2	TGTGCCAGCAGTGAACAGGCGGGAGGGCAGGAGACCCAGTACTTC	CASSEQAGGQETQYF
TRBV30	-	TRBJ2-5	-	TGTGCCTGGAGTTCGTCAGGGCTCAAGCAAGAGACCCAGTACTTC	CAWSSSGLKQETQYF
TRBV7-2	-	TRBJ1-6	-	TGTGCCAGCAGCCGCCTACAGGGTCTAAATTCCCCCCTCCACTTT	CASSRLQGLNSPLHF
TRBV30	-	TRBJ2-7	TRBD1	TGTGCCTGGAGCCCGGGACAGGCCTACGAGCAGTACTTC	CAWSPGQAYEQYF
TRBV30	-	TRBJ2-7	TRBD2	TGTGCCTGGAGTCTGATAGCGGGGACTTCCTACGAGCAGTACTTC	CAWSLIAGTSYEQYF
TRBV27	-	TRBJ2-3	TRBD1	TGTGCCAGCAGTTTATTTACAGGGGGCGGCACAGATACGCAGTATTTT	CASSLFTGGGTDTQYF
TRBV15	-	TRBJ1-5	-	TGTGCCACCAGCAGAGCATTTGGGACAATTGATCAGCCCCAGCATTTT	CATSRAFGTIDQPQHF
TRBV15	-	TRBJ1-2	TRBD1	TGTGCCACCAGCAGAGAGCGAGGACAGGGGTATGGCTACACCTTC	CATSRERGQGYGYTF
TRBV11-2	-	TRBJ2-7	-	TGTGCCAGCAGCTCCTCAGGGCACAACGAGCAGTACTTC	CASSSSGHNEQYF
TRBV6-1	-	TRBJ2-7	-	TGTGCCAGCAGTGAACCGACAGGTTTCTACGAGCAGTACTTC	CASSEPTGFYEQYF
TRBV9	-	TRBJ2-1	-	TGTGCCAGCAGCGTAGGAGGTGGGGGGGGGCATGAGCAGTTCTTC	CASSVGGGGGHEQFF
TRBV7-3	few	TRBJ2-2	TRBD2	TGTGCCAGCAGCCCCGGCGGGGGGGCCTCTGTGGGCGGGGAGCTGTTTTTT	CASSPGGGASVGGELFF
TRBV10-3	few	TRBJ2-7	TRBD2	TGTGCCGGGGGGACTAGCCCCAACGAGCAGTACTTC	CAGGTSPNEQYF
TRBV30	-	TRBJ2-7	-	TGTGCCTGGAGTGGTGGTGGGCACGAGCAGTACTTC	CAWSGGGHEQYF
TRBV29-1	-	TRBJ2-7	TRBD2	TGCAGCGTTGGTTCTAGCGGGGGCTACGAGCAGTACTTC	CSVGSSGGYEQYF
TRBV6-5	-	TRBJ1-3	-	TGTGCCAGCAGTTACTCGAACGGACCAGCGGGGCACACCATATATTTT	CASSYSNGPAGHTIYF
TRBV30	-	TRBJ1-6	TRBD1	TGTGCCGGGCGTCGGGACAGCAATTCCCCCCTCCACTTT	CAGRRDSNSPLHF
TRBV18	-	TRBJ2-1	-	TGTGCCAGCTCACCACGGACAGACAATGAGCAGTTCTTC	CASSPRTDNEQFF
TRBV27	-	TRBJ2-7	TRBD2	TGTGCCAGCAGTATCGGGACTAGCCCTTTATCTACCTACGAGCAGTACTTC	CASSIGTSPLSTYEQYF
TRBV28	-	TRBJ2-7	TRBD1	TGTGCCAGCCAACAGGGGGAGCCCTACGAGCAGTACTTC	CASQQGEPYEQYF
TRBV5-1	-	TRBJ1-2	-	TGCGCCAGCAGCTTGGTTGGACCAGCAGGGCACGGCTACACCTTC	CASSLVGPAGHGYTF
TRBV6-1	-	TRBJ1-1	TRBD1	TGTTCCAGCAGTCCCACGACAGGGGGCGCGACTGAAGCTTTCTTT	CSSSPTTGGATEAFF
TRBV29-1	once	TRBJ1-1	TRBD1	TGCAGCTCGAGAATGACAGGGGGCAACACTGAAGCTTTCTTT	CSSRMTGGNTEAFF
TRBV19	few	TRBJ1-2	-	TGTGCCAGTAGTACCCCGGGAGTTACTAACTATGGCTACACCTTC	CASSTPGVTNYGYTF
TRBV11-1	-	TRBJ1-1	-	TGTGCCAGCAGCTCCCGGGACACTCGTCCTTCTGAAGCTTTCTTT	CASSSRDTRPSEAFF
TRBV10-3	-	TRBJ2-5	TRBD2	TGTGCCATCAGTGAGTATGGCGGGGGAGAGACCCAGTACTTC	CAISEYGGGETQYF
TRBV5-6	once	TRBJ2-1	TRBD2	TGTGCCAGCAGCTTAGCTAGCGGGAGGCCGGTCGATGAGCAGTTCTTC	CASSLASGRPVDEQFF
TRBV27	-	TRBJ1-2	-	TGTGCCAGCAGTTTGGGACAAAACTATGGCTACACCTTC	CASSLGQNYGYTF
TRBV13	-	TRBJ1-3	-	TGTGCCAGCAGCTCTAGGGGAAACAGCGACTTCTCTGGAAACACCATATGTTTT	CASSSRGNSDFSGNTICF
TRBV5-1	-	TRBJ2-7	-	TGCGCCAGCAACGAGCGGTGGGACTCCTACGAGCAGTACTTC	CASNERWDSYEQYF
TRBV6-5	-	TRBJ1-6	-	TGTGCCAGCAGACCCTTCATGGGCAATTCACCCCTCCACTTT	CASRPFMGNSPLHF
TRBV9	-	TRBJ1-4	-	TGTGCCAGCAGCGTTCGTGCGGGCTTTGGTGAAAAACTGTTTTTT	CASSVRAGFGEKLFF
TRBV7-2	-	TRBJ1-6	-	TGTGCCAGCAGCACCAGGAACAGTCAAGGCAATTCACCCCTCCACTTT	CASSTRNSQGNSPLHF
TRBV5-1	-	TRBJ2-7	TRBD1	TGCGCCAGCAGCCCCGGACAGGGCGGCTCCTACGAGCAGTACTTC	CASSPGQGGSYEQYF
TRBV7-8	-	TRBJ1-2	TRBD1	TGTGCCAGCAGCCAGACAGGGATTTATGGCTACACCTTC	CASSQTGIYGYTF
TRBV20-1	-	TRBJ2-5	-	TGCAGTGCTAGAGACAAGACCCAGTACTTC	CSARDKTQYF
TRBV5-1	-	TRBJ2-3	TRBD2	TGCGCCAGCAGCTTATCCGGGACTAGTTCGCATTTT	CASSLSGTSSHF
TRBV7-2	-	TRBJ1-1	-	TGTGCCAGCAGCTTAGGGTCAGGGCCGAACACTGAAGCTTTCTTT	CASSLGSGPNTEAFF
TRBV2	-	TRBJ1-5	-	TGTGCCAGCAGTCCCCGGACATTTAGCAATCAGCCCCAGCATTTT	CASSPRTFSNQPQHF
TRBV29-1	-	TRBJ2-1	TRBD1	TGCAGCGTTGAGAGAACCGGGACAGGGCAGTTCTTC	CSVERTGTGQFF
TRBV10-2	-	TRBJ2-5	TRBD2	TGCGCCAGCAGTCCGACTAGCGAGACCCAGTACTTC	CASSPTSETQYF
TRBV7-2	-	TRBJ1-5	TRBD1	TGTGCCAGCAGCGAGAACAGGGGAGGTCAGCCCCAGCATTTT	CASSENRGGQPQHF
TRBV30	-	TRBJ1-1	-	TGTGCCTGGAGCCCCGGGATGGAAGCTTTCTTT	CAWSPGMEAFF
TRBV27	-	TRBJ1-2	-	TGTGCCAGCAGTTTGGGGGGAGGGTATGGCTACACCTTC	CASSLGGGYGYTF
TRBV5-4	-	TRBJ2-7	-	TGTGCCAGCAGCTTAAGGATTGAGCCGGGGGAGCAGTACTTC	CASSLRIEPGEQYF
TRBV5-1	-	TRBJ2-7	TRBD1	TGCGCCAGCAGCTCGTTACAGGGGCTCGACTACGAGCAGTACTTC	CASSSLQGLDYEQYF
TRBV19	-	TRBJ2-3	TRBD2	TGTGCCAGTAGTAGGACTAGCCCTATCCTTAGCACAGATACGCAGTATTTT	CASSRTSPILSTDTQYF
TRBV27	-	TRBJ1-2	-	TGTGCCAGCAGTTTCGAAAGGGGTCGTGGCTACACCTTC	CASSFERGRGYTF
TRBV5-1	-	TRBJ2-1	TRBD2	TGCGCCAGCAGAATTAGCGGGGGGGTTTACAATGAGCAGTTCTTC	CASRISGGVYNEQFF
TRBV10-3	-	TRBJ2-7	TRBD2	TGTGCCATCAGTACCCCCGGGACTAGTTTTACGGTGCAGTACTTC	CAISTPGTSFTVQYF
TRBV27	-	TRBJ2-2	TRBD1	TGTGCCAGCAGTTTATCGGGACAGGTCACCGGGGAGCTGTTTTTT	CASSLSGQVTGELFF